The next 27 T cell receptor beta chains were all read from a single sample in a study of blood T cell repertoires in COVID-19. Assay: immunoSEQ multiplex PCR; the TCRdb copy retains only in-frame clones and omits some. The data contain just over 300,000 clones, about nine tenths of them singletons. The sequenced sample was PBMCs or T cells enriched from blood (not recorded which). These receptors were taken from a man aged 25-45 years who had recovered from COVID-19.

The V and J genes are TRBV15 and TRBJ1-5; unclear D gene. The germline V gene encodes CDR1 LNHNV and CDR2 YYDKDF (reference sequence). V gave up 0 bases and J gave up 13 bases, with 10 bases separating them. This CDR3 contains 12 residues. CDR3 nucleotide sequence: TGTGCCACCAGCAGAGATAAAGCCCTTCAGCATTTT. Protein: CATSRDKALQHF.

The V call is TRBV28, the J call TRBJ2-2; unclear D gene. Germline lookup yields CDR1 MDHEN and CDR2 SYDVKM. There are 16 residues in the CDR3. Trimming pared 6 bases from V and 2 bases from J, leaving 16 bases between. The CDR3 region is CASSPERRPNTGELFF. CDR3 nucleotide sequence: TGTGCCAGCAGCCCTGAGAGGAGACCCAACACCGGGGAGCTGTTTTTT. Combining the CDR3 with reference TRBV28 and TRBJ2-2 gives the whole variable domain DVKVTQSSRYLVKRTGEKVFLECVQDMDHENMFWYRQDPGLGLRLIYFSYDVKMKEKGDIPEGYSVSREKKERFSLILESASTNQTSMYLCASSPERRPNTGELFFGEGSRLTVL.

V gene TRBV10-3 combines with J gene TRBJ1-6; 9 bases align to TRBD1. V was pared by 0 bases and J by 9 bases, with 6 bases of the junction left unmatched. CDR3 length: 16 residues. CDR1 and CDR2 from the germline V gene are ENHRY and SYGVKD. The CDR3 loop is CAISESTGTGLSPLHF. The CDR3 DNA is TGTGCCATCAGTGAGTCGACCGGGACAGGGCTTTCACCCCTCCACTTT.

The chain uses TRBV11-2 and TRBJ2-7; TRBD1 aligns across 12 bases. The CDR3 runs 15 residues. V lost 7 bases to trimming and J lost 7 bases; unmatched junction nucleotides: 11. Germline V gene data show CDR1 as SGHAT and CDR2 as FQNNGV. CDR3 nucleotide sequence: TGTGCCAGCACCATAAGAGGGACAGGGGGCCGGGAGCAGTACTTC. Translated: CASTIRGTGGREQYF.

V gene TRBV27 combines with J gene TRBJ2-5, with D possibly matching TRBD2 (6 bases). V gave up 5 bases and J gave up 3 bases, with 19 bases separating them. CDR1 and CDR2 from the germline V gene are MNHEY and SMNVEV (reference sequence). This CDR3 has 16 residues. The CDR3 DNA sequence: TGTGCCAGCAGTGCGGGGTCGGCTACCTGGGAAGAGACCCAGTACTTC. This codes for CASSAGSATWEETQYF.

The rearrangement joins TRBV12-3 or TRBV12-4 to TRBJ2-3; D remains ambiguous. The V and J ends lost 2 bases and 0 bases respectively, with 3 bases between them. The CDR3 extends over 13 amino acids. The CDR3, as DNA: TGTGCCAGCAGTTTACTTAGCACAGATACGCAGTATTTT. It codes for CASSLLSTDTQYF.

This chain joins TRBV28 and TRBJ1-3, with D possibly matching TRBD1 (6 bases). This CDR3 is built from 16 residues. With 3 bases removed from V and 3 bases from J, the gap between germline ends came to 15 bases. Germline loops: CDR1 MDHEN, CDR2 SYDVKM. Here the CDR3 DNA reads TGTGCCAGCAGTTTCGCCAGGGGAGTTAGTGGAAACACCATATATTTT. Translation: CASSFARGVSGNTIYF.

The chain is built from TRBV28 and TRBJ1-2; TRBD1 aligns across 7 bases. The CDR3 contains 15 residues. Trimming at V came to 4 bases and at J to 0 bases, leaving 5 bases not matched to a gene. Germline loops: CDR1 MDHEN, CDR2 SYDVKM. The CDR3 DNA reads TGTGCCAGCAGTTCATCCGGGACAGCTAACTATGGCTACACCTTC. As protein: CASSSSGTANYGYTF.

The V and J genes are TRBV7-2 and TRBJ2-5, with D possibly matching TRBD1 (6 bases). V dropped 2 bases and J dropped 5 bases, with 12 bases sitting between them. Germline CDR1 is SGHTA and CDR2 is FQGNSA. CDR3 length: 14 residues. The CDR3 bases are TGTGCCAGCAGCTTATCGGGGCAGGGGGAGACCCAGTACTTC. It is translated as CASSLSGQGETQYF. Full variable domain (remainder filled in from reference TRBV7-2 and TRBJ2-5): GAGVSQSPSNKVTEKGKDVELRCDPISGHTALYWYRQSLGQGLEFLIYFQGNSAPDKSGLPSDRFSAERTGGSVSTLTIQRTQQEDSAVYLCASSLSGQGETQYFGPGTRLLVL.

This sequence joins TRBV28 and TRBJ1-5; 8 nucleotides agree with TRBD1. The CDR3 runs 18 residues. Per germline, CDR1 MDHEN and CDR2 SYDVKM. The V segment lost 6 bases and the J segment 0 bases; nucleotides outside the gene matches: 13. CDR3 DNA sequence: TGTGCCAGCAGACCCCGGACAGGGAAAGGTTATAGCAATCAGCCCCAGCATTTT. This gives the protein CASRPRTGKGYSNQPQHF.

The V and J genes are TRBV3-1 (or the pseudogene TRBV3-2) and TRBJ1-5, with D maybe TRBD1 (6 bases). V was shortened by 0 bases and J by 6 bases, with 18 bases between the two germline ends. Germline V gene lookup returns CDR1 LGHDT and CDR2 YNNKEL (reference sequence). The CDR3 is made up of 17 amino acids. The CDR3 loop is CASSQESTGRRAQPQHF. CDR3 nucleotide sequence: TGTGCCAGCAGCCAAGAATCGACAGGCCGACGGGCTCAGCCCCAGCATTTT.

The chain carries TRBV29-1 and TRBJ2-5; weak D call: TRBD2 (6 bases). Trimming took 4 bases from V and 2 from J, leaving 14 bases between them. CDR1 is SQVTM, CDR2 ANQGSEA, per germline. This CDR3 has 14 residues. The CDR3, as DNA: TGCAGCGTTGGGGGCGGGGCCCGTCAAGAGACCCAGTACTTC. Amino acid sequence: CSVGGGARQETQYF.

Here the CDR3 DNA reads TGTGCCAGCACCGACGGGGGAGGGGGACAAAACATTCAGTACTTC. This gives the protein CASTDGGGGQNIQYF. The chain links TRBV2 to TRBJ2-4, with a possible D match to TRBD2 (7 bases). V was shortened by 7 bases and J by 5 bases, with 18 bases between the two germline ends. This CDR3 has 15 amino acids. CDR1 is SNHLY and CDR2 is FYNNEI in the germline V gene.

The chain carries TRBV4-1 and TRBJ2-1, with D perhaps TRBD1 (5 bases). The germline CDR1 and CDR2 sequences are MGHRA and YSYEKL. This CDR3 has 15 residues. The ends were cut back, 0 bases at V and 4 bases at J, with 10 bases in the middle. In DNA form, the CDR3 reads TGCGCCAGCAGCCAAGATCCTAGGGGTTACAATGAGCAGTTCTTC. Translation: CASSQDPRGYNEQFF.

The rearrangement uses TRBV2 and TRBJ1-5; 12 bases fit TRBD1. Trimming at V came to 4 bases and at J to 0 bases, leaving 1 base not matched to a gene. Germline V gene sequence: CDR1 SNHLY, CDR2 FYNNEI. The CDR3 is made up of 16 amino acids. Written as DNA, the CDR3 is TGTGCCAGCAGTGGGGACAGGGGGCGTAGCAATCAGCCCCAGCATTTT. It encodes CASSGDRGRSNQPQHF.

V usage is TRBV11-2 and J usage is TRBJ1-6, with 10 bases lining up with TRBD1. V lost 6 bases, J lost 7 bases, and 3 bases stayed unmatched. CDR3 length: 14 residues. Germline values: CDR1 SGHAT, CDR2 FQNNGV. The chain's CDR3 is CASSWTGGNSPLHF. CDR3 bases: TGTGCCAGCAGTTGGACAGGGGGGAATTCACCCCTCCACTTT.

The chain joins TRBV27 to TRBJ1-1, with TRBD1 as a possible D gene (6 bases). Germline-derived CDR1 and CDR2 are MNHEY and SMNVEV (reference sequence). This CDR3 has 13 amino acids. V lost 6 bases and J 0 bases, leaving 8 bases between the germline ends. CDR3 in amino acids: CASRWDMNTEAFF. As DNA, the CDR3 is TGTGCCAGCAGATGGGACATGAACACTGAAGCTTTCTTT.

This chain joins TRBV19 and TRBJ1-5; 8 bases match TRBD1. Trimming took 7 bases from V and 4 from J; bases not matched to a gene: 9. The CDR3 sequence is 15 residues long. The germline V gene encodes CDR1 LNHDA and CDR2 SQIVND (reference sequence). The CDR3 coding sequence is TGTGCCAGTACCCGGGACAGGTCGGTGAATCAGCCCCAGCATTTT. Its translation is CASTRDRSVNQPQHF.

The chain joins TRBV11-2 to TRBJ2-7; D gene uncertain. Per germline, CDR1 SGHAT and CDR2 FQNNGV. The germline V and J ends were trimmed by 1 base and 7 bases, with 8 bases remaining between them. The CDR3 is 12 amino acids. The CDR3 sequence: CASSLVVLEQYF. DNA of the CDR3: TGTGCCAGCAGCTTAGTAGTTTTGGAGCAGTACTTC.

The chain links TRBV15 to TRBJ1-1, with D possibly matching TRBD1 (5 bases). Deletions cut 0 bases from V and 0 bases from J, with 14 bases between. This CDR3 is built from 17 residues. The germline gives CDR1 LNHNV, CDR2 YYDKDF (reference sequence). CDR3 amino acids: CATSRDRAGMMNTEAFF. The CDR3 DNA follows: TGTGCCACCAGCAGAGATCGGGCAGGGATGATGAACACTGAAGCTTTCTTT.

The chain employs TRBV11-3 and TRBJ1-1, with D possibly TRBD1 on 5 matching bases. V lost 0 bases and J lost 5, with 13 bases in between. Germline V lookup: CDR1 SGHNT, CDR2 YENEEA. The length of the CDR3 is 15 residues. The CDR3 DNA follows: TGTGCCAGCAGCTTAGACAGCTTCGGGGGGACTGAAGCTTTCTTT. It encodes CASSLDSFGGTEAFF.

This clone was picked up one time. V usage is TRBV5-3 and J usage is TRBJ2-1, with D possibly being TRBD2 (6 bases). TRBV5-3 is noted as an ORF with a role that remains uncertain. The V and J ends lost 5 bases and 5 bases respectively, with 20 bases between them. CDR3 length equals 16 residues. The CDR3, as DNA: TGTGCCAGAAGGGAGATTAGCGGTGACCGACACAATGAGCAGTTCTTC. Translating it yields CARREISGDRHNEQFF.

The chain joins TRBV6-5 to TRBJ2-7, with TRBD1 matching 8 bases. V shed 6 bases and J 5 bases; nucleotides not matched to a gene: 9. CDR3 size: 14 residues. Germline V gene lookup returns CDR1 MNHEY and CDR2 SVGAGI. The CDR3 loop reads CASSYGQGRNEQYF. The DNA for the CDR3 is TGTGCCAGCAGCTATGGACAGGGTAGGAACGAGCAGTACTTC.

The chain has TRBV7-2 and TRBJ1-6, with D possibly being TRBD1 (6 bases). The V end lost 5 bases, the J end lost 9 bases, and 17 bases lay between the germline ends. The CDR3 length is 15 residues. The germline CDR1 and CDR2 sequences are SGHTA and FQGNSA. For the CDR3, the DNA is TGTGCCAGCAGCCCGGAGGGGGGGCTGGGTTCACCCCTCCACTTT. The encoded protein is CASSPEGGLGSPLHF.

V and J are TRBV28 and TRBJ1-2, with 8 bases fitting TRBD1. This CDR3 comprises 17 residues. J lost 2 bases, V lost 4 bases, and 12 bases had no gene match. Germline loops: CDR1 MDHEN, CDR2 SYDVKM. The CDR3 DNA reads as TGTGCCAGCAGTTCCCCTAATCCGGGACAGGAGAACTATGGCTACACCTTC. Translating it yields CASSSPNPGQENYGYTF.

The CDR3 loop is CASSESGDAKNIQYF. The CDR3 DNA follows: TGCGCCAGCAGTGAGTCAGGGGATGCCAAAAACATTCAGTACTTC. This rearrangement joins TRBV10-1 to TRBJ2-4; weak D call: TRBD1 (5 bases). Germline CDR1 WNHNN, CDR2 SYGVQD (reference sequence). This CDR3 comprises 15 residues. The V and J ends lost 0 bases and 1 base respectively, with 7 bases between them.

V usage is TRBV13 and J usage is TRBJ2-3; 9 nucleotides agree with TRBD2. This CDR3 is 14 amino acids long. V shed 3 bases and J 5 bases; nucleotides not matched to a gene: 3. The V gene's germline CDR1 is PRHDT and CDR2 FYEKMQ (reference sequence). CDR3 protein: CASSLREGRDTQYF. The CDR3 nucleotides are TGTGCCAGCAGCTTGCGGGAGGGCCGAGATACGCAGTATTTT.